The 17 T cell receptor beta chains below all came from one sample that was sequenced in a study of T cell repertoires in ileal Crohn's disease. The data were produced by immunoSEQ multiplex PCR, yet TCRdb's version contains in-frame clones alone and is incomplete. Here the sample spans several thousand clones, 55% to 75% being singletons. Time point noted: proximal margin of the surgical specimen (macroscopically non-inflamed). The material sequenced was ileal tissue. These receptors all come from an adult with Crohn's disease.

The chain has TRBV5-1 and TRBJ2-3, with a possible D match to TRBD2 (6 bases). Between the trimmed V and J ends, which lost 3 bases and 3 bases, there was a span of 14 bases. In germline, CDR1 is SGHRS, CDR2 YFSETQ. This CDR3 comprises 15 residues. The CDR3 protein is CASSSGEGFTDTQYF. As DNA, the CDR3 is TGCGCCAGCAGCTCGGGGGAAGGTTTTACAGATACGCAGTATTTT.

The chain links TRBV6-1 to TRBJ2-7; 9 positions match TRBD1. Germline V gene data show CDR1 as MNHNS and CDR2 as SASEGT. This CDR3 spans 12 amino acids. V shed 6 bases and J 4 bases; nucleotides not matched to a gene: 1. CDR3: CASRQGAYEQYF. The CDR3 nucleotides read TGTGCCAGCAGACAGGGGGCTTACGAGCAGTACTTC.

The V gene is TRBV7-6, the J gene TRBJ2-1, with D perhaps TRBD2 (5 bases). The V and J ends lost 5 bases and 7 bases respectively, with 12 bases between them. The CDR3 length is 13 residues. Germline V gene sequence: CDR1 SGHVS, CDR2 FNYEAQ. The CDR3: CASSPRGGNEQFF. The CDR3 DNA reads TGTGCCAGCAGCCCCCGGGGTGGGAATGAGCAGTTCTTC.

V gene TRBV5-1 combines with J gene TRBJ1-5, with D perhaps TRBD1 (6 bases). Per germline, CDR1 SGHRS and CDR2 YFSETQ. Trimming stripped 4 bases from V and 6 bases from J, with 20 bases between. This CDR3 has 16 amino acids. The DNA for the CDR3 is TGCGCCAGCAGCCAAAGAAAAAGGGTAGGGGGTCAGCCCCAGCATTTT. This encodes CASSQRKRVGGQPQHF.

This clone was counted only a few times. This chain links TRBV7-8 with TRBJ1-2; TRBD1 agrees at 8 bases. The CDR3 covers 15 residues. Germline-derived CDR1 and CDR2 are SGHVS and FQNEAQ. Trimming at V came to 5 bases and at J to 2 bases, leaving 7 bases not matched to a gene. CDR3 DNA sequence: TGTGCCAGCAGCATTCAGGGGGCGGGAAACTATGGCTACACCTTC. Amino acid sequence: CASSIQGAGNYGYTF.

The rearrangement uses TRBV19 and TRBJ2-3; 10 positions agree with TRBD2. Losses at the gene ends were 7 bases for V and 3 bases for J; bases not matched to a gene: 10. Germline V gene sequence: CDR1 LNHDA, CDR2 SQIVND (reference sequence). There are 16 residues in the CDR3. CDR3 protein: CASTESSGGWTDTQYF. The DNA of the CDR3 is TGTGCCAGTACGGAGAGTAGCGGGGGGTGGACAGATACGCAGTATTTT.

This chain links TRBV6-1 with TRBJ2-1, with 12 positions matching TRBD2. After removal of 0 bases from V and 7 bases from J, the junction contained 1 base not matched to a gene. Germline V gene lookup returns CDR1 MNHNS and CDR2 SASEGT. This CDR3 is built from 15 residues. CDR3 bases: TGTGCCAGCAGTGAAGCAACTAGCGGGGGGAATGAGCAGTTCTTC. Its translation is CASSEATSGGNEQFF.

This clone was seen once. The chain has TRBV19 and TRBJ1-2, with TRBD1 matching 10 bases. The CDR3 is 15 amino acids. V lost 7 bases to trimming and J lost 6 bases; unmatched junction nucleotides: 11. Per the germline V gene, CDR1 is LNHDA and CDR2 is SQIVND (reference sequence). Here the CDR3 reads CASIEAGQGFHGYTF. The CDR3 region has the DNA TGTGCCAGTATTGAGGCGGGACAGGGGTTTCATGGCTACACCTTC.

The DNA of the CDR3 is TGTGCCAGTAAAGGGGAAGCCTACGAGCAGTACTTC. Its translation: CASKGEAYEQYF. The chain uses TRBV6-5 and TRBJ2-7, with D maybe TRBD1 (5 bases). V was shortened by 9 bases and J by 2 bases, with 11 bases between the two germline ends. The CDR3 is 12 amino acids. Germline-derived CDR1 and CDR2 are MNHEY and SVGAGI.

Notes on this clone: The same CDR3 is also encoded by other DNA sequences in this sample. V usage is TRBV29-1 and J usage is TRBJ1-2, with 10 positions matching TRBD1. Germline V gene lookup returns CDR1 SQVTM and CDR2 ANQGSEA. The CDR3 covers 12 residues. With V trimmed by 7 bases and J by 3 bases, 2 bases remained unmatched. The CDR3 region is CSGGQGDYGYTF. The CDR3 coding sequence is TGCAGCGGTGGACAGGGGGACTATGGCTACACCTTC.

J is TRBJ2-1 and V is TRBV29-1; D could derive from TRBD1 or TRBD2 (5 bases each). This CDR3 has 13 residues. Trimming pared 6 bases from V and 2 bases from J, leaving 11 bases between. The V gene's germline CDR1 is SQVTM and CDR2 ANQGSEA. The CDR3 bases are TGCAGCGTCGGGGCGACTCCCTACAATGAGCAGTTCTTC. This translates into CSVGATPYNEQFF.

This clone was counted between two and nine times. One end of the junction fails to match germline, which may point to a read error. The rearrangement uses TRBV27 and TRBJ2-7; a weak D match, TRBD1 (5 bases). CDR3 length: 15 residues. The germline gives CDR1 MNHEY, CDR2 SMNVEV (reference sequence). The CDR3 bases are TGTGCCAGCAGCTTATCGATTCAGGGTCCCTACGAGCAGTACTTC. Encoded protein: CASSLSIQGPYEQYF.

The chain has TRBV6-1 and TRBJ2-5; 7 bases align to TRBD2. J lost 2 bases, V lost 6 bases, and 3 bases had no gene match. Looked up from germline, CDR1 is MNHNS and CDR2 is SASEGT. The CDR3 has 13 residues. The CDR3 region has the DNA TGTGCCAGCAGGCGAGCGGGGCAAGAGACCCAGTACTTC. This gives the protein CASRRAGQETQYF.

The chain is built from TRBV11-2 and TRBJ1-1; D uncertain. V lost 5 bases and J lost 10, with 17 bases in between. Per germline, CDR1 SGHAT and CDR2 FQNNGV. The CDR3 is made up of 13 amino acids. The CDR3 DNA is TGTGCCAGCAGCACCCGTTATGGGGAAGGAGCTTTCTTT. This translates into CASSTRYGEGAFF.

This chain links TRBV5-4 with TRBJ2-1; 14 bases agree with TRBD2. CDR1 is SGHNT and CDR2 is YYREEE in the germline V gene (reference sequence). CDR3 size: 16 residues. V was clipped by 4 bases and J by 5 bases; unmatched bases: 5. CDR3: CASSPGLAGANNEQFF. The CDR3 DNA reads as TGTGCCAGCAGCCCGGGACTAGCGGGGGCCAACAATGAGCAGTTCTTC.

The chain carries TRBV4-1 and TRBJ2-5; 7 bases align to TRBD1. The CDR3 runs to 14 residues. Trimming took 0 bases from V and 4 from J; bases not matched to a gene: 2. The germline gives CDR1 MGHRA, CDR2 YSYEKL. Written as DNA, the CDR3 is TGCGCCAGCAGCCAAGATCCAGGGGGAGAGACCCAGTACTTC. Translating it yields CASSQDPGGETQYF.

The gene calls are TRBV6-4 and TRBJ2-3; 8 bases fit TRBD2. Trimming at V came to 0 bases and at J to 2 bases, leaving 1 base not matched to a gene. This CDR3 has 15 amino acids. In germline, CDR1 is MRHNA, CDR2 SNTAGT. The CDR3 DNA is TGTGCCAGCAGTGACTCTAGCGGGGACACAGATACGCAGTATTTT. Its protein product is CASSDSSGDTDTQYF.